Listed below are T cell receptor beta chains from one sample, sequenced in a study of cytomegalovirus exposure and HLA in healthy donors. The method was immunoSEQ multiplex PCR; TCRdb's version includes in-frame clones alone and lacks a portion of them. The sample includes 150,000 to 160,000 clones, 75% to 90% of them seen just once. Sequencing was carried out using PBMCs. The source of these receptors is a man between 18 and 35 years old in good health and CMV-seropositive. The CDR3 runs from the conserved cysteine through the conserved F or W. D genes are given only for firm matches. The size entry is marked missing in some rows and otherwise reads once, few, many or a size class.

>TRBJ2-5|.|.|TRBV7-3
TGTGCCAGCAGTCTCTCGGGAGTCAATGCGGAGACCCAGTACTTC
CASSLSGVNAETQYF
>TRBJ2-2|.|few|TRBV7-9
TGTGCCAGCCGCCCCGGGGGAGACGGGGAGCTGTTTTTT
CASRPGGDGELFF
>TRBJ1-1|.|.|TRBV6-5
TGTGCCAGCAGTTACTCACAGGTTCGAAACACTGAAGCTTTCTTT
CASSYSQVRNTEAFF
>TRBJ2-1|.|.|TRBV7-9
TGTGCCAGCACCCTAGGTTACAATGAGCAGTTCTTC
CASTLGYNEQFF
>TRBJ1-2|TRBD1|.|TRBV11-2
TGTGCCAGCAGCCCACAGTCGACAGGGAGGAATGATGGCTACACCTTC
CASSPQSTGRNDGYTF
>TRBJ1-6|TRBD1|few|TRBV18
TGTGCCAGCTCACGGGACAGAGATAATTCACCCCTCCACTTT
CASSRDRDNSPLHF
>TRBJ1-1|TRBD1|.|TRBV9
TGTGCCAGCAGCGGCCGACAGGGGGGTCGCTCCACTGAAGCTTTCTTT
CASSGRQGGRSTEAFF
>TRBJ1-4|.|.|TRBV9
TGTGCCAGCAGCGTAAGCTCGGTCGGGGATGAAAAACTGTTTTTT
CASSVSSVGDEKLFF
>TRBJ1-2|.|few|TRBV6-1
TGTGCCAGCAGTGAACAGCGGGTCCTTGGAGGCTACACCTTC
CASSEQRVLGGYTF
>TRBJ1-5|.|.|TRBV7-4
TGTGCCAGCAGCTTACCCCTCAGGGGCTCAAGGGAAGCCCAGCATTTT
CASSLPLRGSREAQHF
>TRBJ2-7|TRBD1|.|TRBV18
TGTGCCAGCTCACCGGGACAGGGGCAGTTCGAGGAGCAGTACTTC
CASSPGQGQFEEQYF
>TRBJ1-5|.|.|TRBV6-1
TGTGCCAGCAATCGAGCGGGGTATAGCAATCAGCCCCAGCATTTT
CASNRAGYSNQPQHF
>TRBJ2-7|.|.|TRBV7-2
TGTGCCAGCAGCTTAGAGATACGGTCGAGGGAGCAGTACTTC
CASSLEIRSREQYF
>TRBJ1-5|.|.|TRBV19
TGTGCCAGTAGTATGGGCCAGGGCTACCAGCCCCAGCATTTT
CASSMGQGYQPQHF
>TRBJ1-1|TRBD1|few|TRBV7-9
TGTGCCAGCAGCTTGGGACAGGGAGTCACTGAAGCTTTCTTT
CASSLGQGVTEAFF